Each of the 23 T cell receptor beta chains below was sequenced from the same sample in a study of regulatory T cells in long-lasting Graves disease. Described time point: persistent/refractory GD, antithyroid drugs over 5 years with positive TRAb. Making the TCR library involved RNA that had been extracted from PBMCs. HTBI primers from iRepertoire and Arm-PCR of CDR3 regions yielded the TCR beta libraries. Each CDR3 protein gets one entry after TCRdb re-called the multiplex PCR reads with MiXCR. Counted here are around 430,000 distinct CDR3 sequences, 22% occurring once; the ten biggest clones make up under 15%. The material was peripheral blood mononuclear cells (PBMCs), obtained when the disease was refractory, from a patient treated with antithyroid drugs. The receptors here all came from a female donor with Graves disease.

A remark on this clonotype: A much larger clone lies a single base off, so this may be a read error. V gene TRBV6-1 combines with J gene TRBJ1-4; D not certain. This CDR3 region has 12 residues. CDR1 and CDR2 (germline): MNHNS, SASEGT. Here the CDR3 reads CASSEGYEKPFF. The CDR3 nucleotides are TGTGCCAGCAGTGAAGGGTATGAAAAACCGTTTTTT.

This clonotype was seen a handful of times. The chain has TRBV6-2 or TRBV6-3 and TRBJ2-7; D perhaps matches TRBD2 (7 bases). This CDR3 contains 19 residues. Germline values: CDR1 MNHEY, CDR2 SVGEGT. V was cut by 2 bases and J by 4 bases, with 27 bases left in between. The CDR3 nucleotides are TGTGCCAGCAGTTACGTGGTCCTCACGGGGGCTAGCGGAGGGTACGAGCAGTACTTC. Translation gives CASSYVVLTGASGGYEQYF.

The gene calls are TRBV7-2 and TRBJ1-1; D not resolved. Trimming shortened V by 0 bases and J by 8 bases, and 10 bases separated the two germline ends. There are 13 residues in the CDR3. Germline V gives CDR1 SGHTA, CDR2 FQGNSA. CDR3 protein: CASSLASAGEAFF. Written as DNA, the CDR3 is TGTGCCAGCAGCTTAGCGTCGGCGGGGGAAGCTTTCTTT.

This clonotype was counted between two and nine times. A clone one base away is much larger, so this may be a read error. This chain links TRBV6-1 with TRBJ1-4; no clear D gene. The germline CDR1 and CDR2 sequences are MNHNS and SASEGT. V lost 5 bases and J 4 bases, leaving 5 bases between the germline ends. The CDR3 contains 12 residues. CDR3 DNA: TGTGCCAGCAGTACTGATAATGAAAAACTGTTTTTT. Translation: CASSTDNEKLFF.

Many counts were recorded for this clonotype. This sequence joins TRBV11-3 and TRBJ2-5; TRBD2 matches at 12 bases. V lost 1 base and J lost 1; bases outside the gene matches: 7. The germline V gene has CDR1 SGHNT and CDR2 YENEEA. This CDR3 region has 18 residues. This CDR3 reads CASSLAYGLAGTQETQYF. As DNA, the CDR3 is TGTGCCAGCAGCTTAGCCTACGGACTAGCGGGAACCCAAGAGACCCAGTACTTC.

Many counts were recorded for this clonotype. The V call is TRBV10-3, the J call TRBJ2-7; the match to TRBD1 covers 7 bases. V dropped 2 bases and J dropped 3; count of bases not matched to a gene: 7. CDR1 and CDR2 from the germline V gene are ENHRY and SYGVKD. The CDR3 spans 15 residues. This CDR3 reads CAISESPTGSYEQYF. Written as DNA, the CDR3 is TGTGCCATCAGTGAGAGCCCGACAGGGAGCTACGAGCAGTACTTC.

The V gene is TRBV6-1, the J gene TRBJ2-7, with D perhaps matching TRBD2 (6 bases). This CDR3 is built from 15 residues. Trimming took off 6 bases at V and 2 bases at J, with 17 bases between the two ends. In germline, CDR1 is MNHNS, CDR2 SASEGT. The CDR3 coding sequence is TGTGCCAGCAGGCCCTACCGGGACTGGGCCTACGAGCAGTACTTC. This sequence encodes CASRPYRDWAYEQYF.

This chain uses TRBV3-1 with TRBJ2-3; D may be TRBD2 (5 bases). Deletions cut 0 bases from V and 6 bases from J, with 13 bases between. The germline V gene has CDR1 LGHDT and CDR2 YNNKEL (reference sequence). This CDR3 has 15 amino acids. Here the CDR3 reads CASSQDSGIGDTQYF. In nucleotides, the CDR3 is TGTGCCAGCAGCCAAGACTCCGGGATTGGGGATACGCAGTATTTT.

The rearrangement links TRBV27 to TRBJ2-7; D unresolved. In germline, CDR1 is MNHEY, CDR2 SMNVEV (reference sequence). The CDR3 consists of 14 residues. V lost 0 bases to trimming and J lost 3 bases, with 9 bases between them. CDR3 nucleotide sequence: TGTGCCAGCAGTTTATCAGGGTTAGGCTACGAGCAGTACTTC. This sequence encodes CASSLSGLGYEQYF.

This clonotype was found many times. The chain's CDR3 is CASSSRTGGREQYF. The CDR3 coding sequence is TGTGCCAGCAGTTCACGGACAGGGGGCCGCGAGCAGTACTTC. The chain has TRBV28 and TRBJ2-7; 11 bases fit TRBD1. There are 14 residues in the CDR3. V shed 4 bases and J 6 bases; nucleotides not matched to a gene: 5. Germline V gene data show CDR1 as MDHEN and CDR2 as SYDVKM. Filled out from reference TRBV28 and TRBJ2-7, the complete variable domain reads DVKVTQSSRYLVKRTGEKVFLECVQDMDHENMFWYRQDPGLGLRLIYFSYDVKMKEKGDIPEGYSVSREKKERFSLILESASTNQTSMYLCASSSRTGGREQYFGPGTRLTVT.

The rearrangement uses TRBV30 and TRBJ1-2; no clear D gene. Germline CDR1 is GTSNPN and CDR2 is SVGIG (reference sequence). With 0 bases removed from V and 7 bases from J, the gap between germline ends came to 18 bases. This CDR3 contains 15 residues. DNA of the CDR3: TGTGCCTGGAGTGTACTCCCGGGTTCAGGACTTGGCTACACCTTC. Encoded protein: CAWSVLPGSGLGYTF.

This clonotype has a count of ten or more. The CDR3 here is CASSSYGGGDTEAFF. In DNA, the CDR3 is TGTGCCAGCAGTTCATATGGGGGGGGGGACACTGAAGCTTTCTTT. The chain combines TRBV28 with TRBJ1-1; TRBD1 might be the D (5 bases). This CDR3 has 15 residues. The V end lost 4 bases, the J end lost 3 bases, and 15 bases lay between the germline ends. CDR1 and CDR2 from the germline V gene are MDHEN and SYDVKM. Full variable domain (remainder filled in from reference TRBV28 and TRBJ1-1): DVKVTQSSRYLVKRTGEKVFLECVQDMDHENMFWYRQDPGLGLRLIYFSYDVKMKEKGDIPEGYSVSREKKERFSLILESASTNQTSMYLCASSSYGGGDTEAFFGQGTRLTVV.

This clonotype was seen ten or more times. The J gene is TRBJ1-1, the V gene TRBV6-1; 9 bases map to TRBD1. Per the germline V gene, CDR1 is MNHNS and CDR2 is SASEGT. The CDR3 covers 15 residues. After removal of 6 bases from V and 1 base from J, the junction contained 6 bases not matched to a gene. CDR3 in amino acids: CASSSHRGPNTEAFF. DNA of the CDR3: TGTGCCAGCAGCTCCCACAGGGGGCCGAACACTGAAGCTTTCTTT.

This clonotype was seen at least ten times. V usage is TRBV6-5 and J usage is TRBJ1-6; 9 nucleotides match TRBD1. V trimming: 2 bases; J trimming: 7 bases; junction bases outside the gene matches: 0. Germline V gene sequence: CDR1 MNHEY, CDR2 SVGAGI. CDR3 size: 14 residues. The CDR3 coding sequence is TGTGCCAGCAGTTACGGGACAGGGAATTCACCCCTCCACTTT. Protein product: CASSYGTGNSPLHF.

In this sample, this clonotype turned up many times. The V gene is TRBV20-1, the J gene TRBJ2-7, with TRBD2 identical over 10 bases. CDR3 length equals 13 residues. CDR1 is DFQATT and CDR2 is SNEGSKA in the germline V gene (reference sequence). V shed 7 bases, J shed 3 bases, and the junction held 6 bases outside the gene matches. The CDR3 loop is CSVPGLAHYEQYF. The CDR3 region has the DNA TGCAGTGTGCCGGGACTAGCGCACTACGAGCAGTACTTC.

The CDR3 loop reads CATSTDYGYTF. CDR3 nucleotide sequence: TGTGCCACCTCTACGGATTATGGCTACACCTTC. This sequence joins TRBV6-1 and TRBJ1-2, with D uncertain. CDR1 MNHNS and CDR2 SASEGT come from the germline V gene. The CDR3 has 11 amino acids. The V gene lost 10 bases and the J gene lost 5 bases, with 11 bases spanning the gap.

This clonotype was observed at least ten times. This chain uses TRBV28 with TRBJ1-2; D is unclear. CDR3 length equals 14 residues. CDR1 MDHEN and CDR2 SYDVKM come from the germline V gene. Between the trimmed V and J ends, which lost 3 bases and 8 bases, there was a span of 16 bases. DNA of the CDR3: TGTGCCAGCAGTTTGCAAGGGCCTACGAGGGGCTACACCTTC. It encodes CASSLQGPTRGYTF.

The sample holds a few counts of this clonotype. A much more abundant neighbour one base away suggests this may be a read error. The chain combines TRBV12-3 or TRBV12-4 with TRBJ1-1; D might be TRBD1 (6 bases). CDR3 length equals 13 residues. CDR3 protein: CASSLVDGGRASF. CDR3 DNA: TGTGCCAGCAGTTTAGTGGACGGGGGGCGAGCTTCCTTT.

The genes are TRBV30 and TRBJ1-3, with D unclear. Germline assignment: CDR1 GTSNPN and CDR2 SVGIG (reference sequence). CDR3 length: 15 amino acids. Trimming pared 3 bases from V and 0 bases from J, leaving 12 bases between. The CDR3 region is CAWSSDGYSGNTIYF. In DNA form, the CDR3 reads TGTGCCTGGAGCTCGGACGGATACTCTGGAAACACCATATATTTT.

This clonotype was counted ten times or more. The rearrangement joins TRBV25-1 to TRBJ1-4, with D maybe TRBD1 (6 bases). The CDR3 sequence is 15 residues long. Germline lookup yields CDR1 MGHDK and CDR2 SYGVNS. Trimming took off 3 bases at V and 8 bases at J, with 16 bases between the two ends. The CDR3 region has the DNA TGTGCCAGCAGTGATCGATTACAGGGAGGCGAAAAACTGTTTTTT. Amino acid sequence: CASSDRLQGGEKLFF.

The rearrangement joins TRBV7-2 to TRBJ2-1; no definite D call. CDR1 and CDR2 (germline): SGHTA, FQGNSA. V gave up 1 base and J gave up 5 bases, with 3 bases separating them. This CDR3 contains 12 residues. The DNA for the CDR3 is TGTGCCAGCAGCTTAGAGAACAATGAGCAGTTCTTC. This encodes CASSLENNEQFF.

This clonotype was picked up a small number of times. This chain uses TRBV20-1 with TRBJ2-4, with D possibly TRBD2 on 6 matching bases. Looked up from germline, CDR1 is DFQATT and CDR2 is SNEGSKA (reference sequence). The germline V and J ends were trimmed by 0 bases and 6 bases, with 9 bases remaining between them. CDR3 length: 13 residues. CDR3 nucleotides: TGCAGTGCTAGAGATTCCGGGGGAAACATTCAGTACTTC. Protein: CSARDSGGNIQYF.

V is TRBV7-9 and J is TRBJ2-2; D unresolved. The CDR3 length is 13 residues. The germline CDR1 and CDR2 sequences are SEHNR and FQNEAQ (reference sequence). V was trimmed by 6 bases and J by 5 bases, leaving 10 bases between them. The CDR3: CASSGVVTGELFF. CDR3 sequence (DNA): TGTGCCAGCAGTGGAGTGGTAACCGGGGAGCTGTTTTTT.